The 21 T cell receptor beta chains given below trace back to one sample, sequenced in a study of control samples from healthy donors and cancer patients. Profiling relied on immunoSEQ multiplex PCR, and the TCRdb table lists in-frame clones only, not all of them. The data show about 160,000 clones, under 96% seen once. The sequenced material came from blood. These receptors were obtained from a young woman in good health.

The gene calls are TRBV2 and TRBJ1-1; a possible D gene is TRBD1 (5 bases). V lost 6 bases to trimming and J lost 2 bases, with 13 bases between them. Germline loops: CDR1 SNHLY, CDR2 FYNNEI. The CDR3 totals 14 residues. CDR3 in DNA: TGTGCCAGCAGGGAGAGGGGCGGAAACACTGAAGCTTTCTTT. Amino acid sequence: CASRERGGNTEAFF.

This clone has just one count. The chain has TRBV19 and TRBJ1-2; tentative D call: TRBD1 (5 bases). Trimming shortened V by 1 base and J by 6 bases, and 9 bases separated the two germline ends. This CDR3 contains 13 residues. Germline assignment: CDR1 LNHDA and CDR2 SQIVND (reference sequence). The CDR3 nucleotides are TGTGCCAGTAGTATAGGGGGGATCGATGGCTACACCTTC. Amino acid sequence: CASSIGGIDGYTF. Variable domain in full (rest from reference TRBV19 and TRBJ1-2): DGGITQSPKYLFRKEGQNVTLSCEQNLNHDAMYWYRQDPGQGLRLIYYSQIVNDFQKGDIAEGYSVSREKKESFPLTVTSAQKNPTAFYLCASSIGGIDGYTFGSGTRLTVV.

This clone came up once. The chain couples TRBV19 to TRBJ2-5; 11 nucleotides match TRBD2. The V gene end was trimmed by 11 bases and the J gene end by 5 bases; junction bases not matched to a gene: 7. The length of the CDR3 is 13 residues. Germline V gene lookup returns CDR1 LNHDA and CDR2 SQIVND (reference sequence). This CDR3 reads CASASGRLETQYF. In DNA form, the CDR3 reads TGTGCCTCGGCTAGCGGGAGGTTGGAGACCCAGTACTTC.

The chain has TRBV19 and TRBJ1-1, with D perhaps matching TRBD1 (6 bases). Per germline, CDR1 LNHDA and CDR2 SQIVND (reference sequence). V was pared by 5 bases and J by 5 bases, with 12 bases between. This CDR3 is 13 amino acids long. CDR3 in DNA: TGTGCCAGTAGTGCAACAGGGCAAACTGAAGCTTTCTTT. Its protein is CASSATGQTEAFF.

The CDR3 region is CASSSRVRRDYGYTF. The CDR3 region has the DNA TGTGCCAGCAGCTCAAGAGTTCGGCGGGACTATGGCTACACCTTC. The chain employs TRBV11-2 and TRBJ1-2; D is unresolved. CDR3 length equals 15 residues. The germline V gene has CDR1 SGHAT and CDR2 FQNNGV. Deletions cut 4 bases from V and 3 bases from J, with 15 bases between.

The J gene is TRBJ2-7, the V gene TRBV30, with D hard to call. Trimming removed 4 bases from V and 5 bases from J, with 12 bases in between. The CDR3 consists of 12 residues. Germline CDR1 and CDR2: GTSNPN and SVGIG (reference sequence). CDR3 DNA sequence: TGTGCCTGGACCTCTGTAGGCCACGAGCAGTACTTC. Translated: CAWTSVGHEQYF.

The chain has TRBV24-1 and TRBJ2-1; a weak D match, TRBD2 (6 bases). The germline gives CDR1 KGHDR, CDR2 SFDVKD. This CDR3 region has 15 residues. V lost 1 base to trimming and J lost 7 bases, with 13 bases between them. This chain's CDR3 is CATSDFPTAGNEQFF. CDR3 DNA sequence: TGTGCCACCAGTGATTTCCCCACCGCGGGGAATGAGCAGTTCTTC.

This chain connects TRBV29-1 to TRBJ2-7, with 15 bases identical to TRBD2. This CDR3 has 15 amino acids. CDR1 and CDR2 (germline): SQVTM, ANQGSEA. The V segment lost 4 bases and the J segment 6 bases; nucleotides outside the gene matches: 7. The CDR3 loop is CSVGGTSGRKGEQYF. The DNA of the CDR3 is TGCAGCGTTGGGGGGACTAGCGGGAGGAAAGGCGAGCAGTACTTC.

The count of this clone is one. V is TRBV6-4 and J is TRBJ2-1, with 11 bases aligning to TRBD2. Germline CDR1 and CDR2: MRHNA and SNTAGT. The CDR3 is 14 residues long. J gave up 8 bases and V 5 bases, and 5 bases lay outside the gene matches. Here the CDR3 reads CASSTSGRRDEQFF. The CDR3 nucleotides read TGTGCCAGCAGTACTAGCGGGAGAAGGGATGAGCAGTTCTTC.

The rearrangement uses TRBV18 and TRBJ2-7; TRBD1 matches 7 bases. The CDR3 sequence is 14 residues long. Germline loops: CDR1 KGHSH, CDR2 LQKENI. Germline trimming cut 3 bases from V and 3 bases from J; bases unmatched to any gene: 5. This chain's CDR3 is CASSPDRSSYEQYF. CDR3 nucleotides: TGTGCCAGCTCACCGGACAGGTCGAGCTACGAGCAGTACTTC. Using reference TRBV18 and TRBJ2-7 for the parts outside the CDR3, the full variable domain is NAGVMQNPRHLVRRRGQEARLRCSPMKGHSHVYWYRQLPEEGLKFMVYLQKENIIDESGMPKERFSAEFPKEGPSILRIQQVVRGDSAAYFCASSPDRSSYEQYFGPGTRLTVT.

The chain recombines TRBV5-1 with TRBJ1-6; D gene ambiguous. Germline V gene lookup returns CDR1 SGHRS and CDR2 YFSETQ. Between the trimmed V and J ends, which lost 3 bases and 5 bases, there was a span of 12 bases. This CDR3 is built from 15 residues. CDR3 residues: CASSSVTGDNSPLHF. The CDR3 bases are TGCGCCAGCAGCTCTGTCACCGGGGATAATTCACCCCTCCACTTT.

The chain employs TRBV25-1 and TRBJ1-2; weak D call: TRBD1 (6 bases). This CDR3 comprises 11 residues. Per germline, CDR1 MGHDK and CDR2 SYGVNS. V gave up 6 bases and J gave up 7 bases, with 9 bases separating them. In DNA, the CDR3 is TGTGCCAGCAGCGGGGGGCGTGGCTACACCTTC. Translation gives CASSGGRGYTF.

CDR3 amino acids: CASSLVGWGSKREAFF. DNA for the CDR3: TGTGCCAGCAGCTTAGTAGGGTGGGGGAGTAAAAGGGAAGCTTTCTTT. The chain has TRBV7-9 and TRBJ1-1; TRBD1 might be the D (5 bases). The CDR3 spans 16 residues. Germline CDR1 is SEHNR and CDR2 is FQNEAQ (reference sequence). The V end was cut by 1 base, the J end by 8 bases, with 20 bases between.

The rearrangement joins TRBV7-9 to TRBJ1-1, with TRBD1 as a possible D gene (6 bases). The germline V gene encodes CDR1 SEHNR and CDR2 FQNEAQ (reference sequence). The CDR3 sequence is 16 residues long. Trimming cost V 3 bases and J 5 bases, with 19 bases left between them. The CDR3 is CASSFSIEQGDTEAFF. CDR3 in DNA: TGTGCCAGCAGCTTTTCCATTGAACAGGGTGATACTGAAGCTTTCTTT.

J is TRBJ2-3 and V is TRBV29-1; TRBD2 agrees at 7 bases. The CDR3 runs to 13 residues. Losses at the gene ends were 7 bases for V and 1 base for J; bases not matched to a gene: 5. CDR1 is SQVTM, CDR2 ANQGSEA, per germline. The CDR3 DNA reads as TGCAGCGCCGGACGGGGGGGCACAGATACGCAGTATTTT. Protein sequence: CSAGRGGTDTQYF.

This clone was picked up one time. This chain uses TRBV28 with TRBJ2-1; 8 bases are a match to TRBD2. V shed 4 bases and J 4 bases; nucleotides not matched to a gene: 6. CDR1 is MDHEN, CDR2 SYDVKM, per germline. There are 15 residues in the CDR3. The CDR3 nucleotides read TGTGCCAGCAGTTCCGGGACTAGGGTATACAATGAGCAGTTCTTC. Its translation is CASSSGTRVYNEQFF. Filled out from reference TRBV28 and TRBJ2-1, the complete variable domain reads DVKVTQSSRYLVKRTGEKVFLECVQDMDHENMFWYRQDPGLGLRLIYFSYDVKMKEKGDIPEGYSVSREKKERFSLILESASTNQTSMYLCASSSGTRVYNEQFFGPGTRLTVL.

In this sample, this clone turned up a few times. The identical CDR3 is also encoded by other nucleotide sequences in the sample. This chain uses TRBV27 with TRBJ1-5; D remains unclear. V shed 0 bases and J shed 2 bases, with 5 bases lying between them. The germline V gene has CDR1 MNHEY and CDR2 SMNVEV (reference sequence). CDR3 length equals 14 residues. CDR3 bases: TGTGCCAGCAGTTTATCTGGAGGCAATCAGCCCCAGCATTTT. Its translation: CASSLSGGNQPQHF.

This rearrangement joins TRBV6-1 to TRBJ1-2, with D perhaps TRBD1 (6 bases). The CDR3 totals 15 residues. In germline, CDR1 is MNHNS, CDR2 SASEGT. Between the trimmed V and J ends, which lost 2 bases and 4 bases, there was a span of 14 bases. This chain's CDR3 is CASSEFVQGIYGYTF. CDR3 nucleotide sequence: TGTGCCAGCAGTGAATTTGTTCAGGGGATCTATGGCTACACCTTC.

This clone is a singleton in its sample. The chain joins TRBV10-1 to TRBJ2-1, with 13 bases fitting TRBD2. The CDR3 is made up of 14 amino acids. Losses at the gene ends were 6 bases for V and 10 bases for J; bases not matched to a gene: 6. Germline loops: CDR1 WNHNN, CDR2 SYGVQD (reference sequence). CDR3: CASSTSGRAHEQFF. Written as DNA, the CDR3 is TGCGCCAGCAGCACTAGCGGGAGGGCCCACGAGCAGTTCTTC.

The sample holds one count of this clone. This chain joins TRBV28 and TRBJ2-5, with 14 bases fitting TRBD2. Germline V gene sequence: CDR1 MDHEN, CDR2 SYDVKM. Trimming cost V 3 bases and J 2 bases; bases outside gene matches: 5. The length of the CDR3 is 17 residues. The CDR3 spells CASSLGGLAGGQETQYF. For the CDR3, the DNA is TGTGCCAGCAGTTTGGGAGGACTAGCGGGGGGACAAGAGACCCAGTACTTC.

The genes are TRBV12-5 and TRBJ2-7; 10 bases are a match to TRBD1. CDR1 is LGHNT, CDR2 FRNRAP, per germline. V lost 6 bases to trimming and J lost 3 bases; unmatched junction nucleotides: 11. The CDR3 length is 16 residues. The CDR3 DNA is TGTGCTAGTGGCCCCCCGGGACAGGGGAGAGGCTACGAGCAGTACTTC. It is translated as CASGPPGQGRGYEQYF.